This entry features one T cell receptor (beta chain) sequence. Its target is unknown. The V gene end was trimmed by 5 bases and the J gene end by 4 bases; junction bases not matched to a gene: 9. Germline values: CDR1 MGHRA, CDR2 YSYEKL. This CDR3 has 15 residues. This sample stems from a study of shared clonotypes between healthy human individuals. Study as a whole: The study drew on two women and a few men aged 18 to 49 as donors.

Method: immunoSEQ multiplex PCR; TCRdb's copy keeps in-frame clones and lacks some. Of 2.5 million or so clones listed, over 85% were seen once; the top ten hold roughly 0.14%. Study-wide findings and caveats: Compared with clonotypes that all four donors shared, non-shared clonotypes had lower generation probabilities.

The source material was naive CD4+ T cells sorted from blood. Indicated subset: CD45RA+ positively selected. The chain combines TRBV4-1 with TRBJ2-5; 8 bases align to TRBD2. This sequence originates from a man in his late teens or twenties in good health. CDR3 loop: CASSTGTRALETQYF. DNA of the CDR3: TGCGCCAGCAGCACCGGGACTAGGGCATTAGAGACCCAGTACTTC.